A single sample gave rise to the 30 T cell receptor beta chains below, sequenced in a study of T-cell reconstitution after alpha-beta-depleted transplantation in children. A library of TCRbeta sequences, prepared with unique molecular identifiers, was generated. TCRdb fed the PCR reads into MiXCR, producing one record per CDR3 protein. The sample has 200,000 to 300,000 distinct CDR3 sequences, about 23% seen once. The sample consisted of PBMCs, taken before TCRalphabeta/CD19-depleted stem cell transplant. These receptor sequences come from a girl aged 2 to 9 with Fanconi anemia, due to receive a stem cell transplant.

This clonotype showed up many times. The gene calls are TRBV10-3 and TRBJ1-5; 7 bases are a match to TRBD1. This CDR3 is 13 amino acids long. After removal of 10 bases from V and 3 bases from J, the junction contained 6 bases not matched to a gene. Germline V CDR1 and CDR2: ENHRY, SYGVKD. The CDR3 reads CATAGTVNQPQHF. In nucleotides, the CDR3 is TGTGCCACCGCCGGGACAGTCAATCAGCCCCAGCATTTT.

This clonotype appeared many times. This chain joins TRBV4-2 and TRBJ2-6; tentatively, D is TRBD1 or TRBD2 (5 bases each). Germline V gene lookup returns CDR1 LGHNA and CDR2 YNFKEQ. Trimming cost V 0 bases and J 0 bases, with 9 bases left between them. The CDR3 has 17 residues. The CDR3 coding sequence is TGTGCCAGCAGCCAAGATGGGACGAGCTCTGGGGCCAACGTCCTGACTTTC. Its translation: CASSQDGTSSGANVLTF.

This clonotype was counted many times. The chain recombines TRBV29-1 with TRBJ2-5, with TRBD2 as a possible D gene (7 bases). This CDR3 is built from 14 residues. Trimming cost V 3 bases and J 5 bases, with 16 bases left between them. Germline V gene sequence: CDR1 SQVTM, CDR2 ANQGSEA. CDR3 DNA: TGCAGCGTTGAGAGGAGGGGGGGCCGGGAGACCCAGTACTTC. Protein product: CSVERRGGRETQYF.

This chain connects TRBV29-1 to TRBJ2-2; D is undetermined. The V end was cut by 4 bases, the J end by 3 bases, with 6 bases between. The CDR3 is made up of 12 amino acids. Per germline, CDR1 SQVTM and CDR2 ANQGSEA. CDR3 protein: CSVVSYTGELFF. CDR3 DNA sequence: TGCAGCGTTGTGAGTTACACCGGGGAGCTGTTTTTT.

V usage is TRBV28 and J usage is TRBJ2-7; no clear D gene. CDR3 size: 15 residues. Between the trimmed V and J ends, which lost 2 bases and 2 bases, there was a span of 13 bases. Germline V gives CDR1 MDHEN, CDR2 SYDVKM. Here the CDR3 reads CASSLLSLGTYEQYF. CDR3 coding DNA: TGTGCCAGCAGTTTACTTTCTCTAGGCACCTACGAGCAGTACTTC.

The gene calls are TRBV18 and TRBJ2-1; TRBD2 aligns across 13 bases. The junction had 4 bases not matched to a gene; V was cut back by 1 base and J by 1 base. This CDR3 contains 18 residues. Germline V gene sequence: CDR1 KGHSH, CDR2 LQKENI. CDR3 protein: CASSPLLAGGPSYNEQFF. The CDR3 DNA sequence: TGTGCCAGCTCACCACTACTAGCGGGAGGGCCATCCTACAATGAGCAGTTCTTC.

The rearrangement uses TRBV12-3 or TRBV12-4 and TRBJ2-3; D possibly corresponds to TRBD1 (6 bases). Trimming removed 5 bases from V and 7 bases from J, with 10 bases in between. This CDR3 spans 12 amino acids. The CDR3: CASSQQGNTQYF. The DNA of the CDR3 is TGTGCCAGCAGTCAACAGGGAAATACGCAGTATTTT.

This clonotype has ten or more counts. The chain joins TRBV20-1 to TRBJ2-1; D remains unclear. The germline V gene encodes CDR1 DFQATT and CDR2 SNEGSKA (reference sequence). There are 14 residues in the CDR3. V was pared by 0 bases and J by 6 bases, with 12 bases between. CDR3 DNA sequence: TGCAGTGCTAGAGAGAGAATTAGCTTCAATGAGCAGTTCTTC. Translating it yields CSARERISFNEQFF.

This sequence joins TRBV6-1 and TRBJ1-5, with TRBD1 matching 8 bases. Per the germline V gene, CDR1 is MNHNS and CDR2 is SASEGT. The V segment lost 6 bases and the J segment 6 bases; nucleotides outside the gene matches: 7. The CDR3 spans 14 residues. CDR3 coding DNA: TGTGCCAGCAGGCGGACAGGGCAGATTCAGCCCCAGCATTTT. Its protein product is CASRRTGQIQPQHF.

The rearrangement joins TRBV7-2 to TRBJ2-4, with D possibly being TRBD1 (5 bases). The V and J ends lost 0 bases and 0 bases respectively, with 6 bases between them. Germline V lookup: CDR1 SGHTA, CDR2 FQGNSA. The CDR3 has 15 amino acids. The CDR3 protein is CASSLARVAKNIQYF. CDR3 bases: TGTGCCAGCAGCTTAGCCAGGGTAGCCAAAAACATTCAGTACTTC. Based on the CDR3 plus reference TRBV7-2 and TRBJ2-4, the full variable domain is GAGVSQSPSNKVTEKGKDVELRCDPISGHTALYWYRQSLGQGLEFLIYFQGNSAPDKSGLPSDRFSAERTGGSVSTLTIQRTQQEDSAVYLCASSLARVAKNIQYFGAGTRLSVL.

Ten or more counts support this clonotype. The chain links TRBV14 to TRBJ2-1; 9 bases agree with TRBD2. The ends lost 5 bases at V and 7 bases at J; junction bases unmatched: 6. Germline values: CDR1 SGHDN, CDR2 FVKESK. The CDR3 covers 14 residues. The CDR3 DNA reads as TGTGCCAGCAGCACTCTAGCGGGGAGAAATGAGCAGTTCTTC. It yields the protein CASSTLAGRNEQFF. The complete variable domain, with remaining parts taken from reference TRBV14 and TRBJ2-1, reads EAGVTQFPSHSVIEKGQTVTLRCDPISGHDNLYWYRRVMGKEIKFLLHFVKESKQDESGMPNNRFLAERTGGTYSTLKVQPAELEDSGVYFCASSTLAGRNEQFFGPGTRLTVL.

J is TRBJ2-5 and V is TRBV20-1, with 12 bases that match TRBD2. CDR3 length equals 13 residues. Germline CDR1 is DFQATT and CDR2 is SNEGSKA (reference sequence). Germline trimming cut 3 bases from V and 4 bases from J; bases unmatched to any gene: 0. CDR3: CSARTSGRETQYF. CDR3 nucleotide sequence: TGCAGTGCTAGGACTAGCGGGAGAGAGACCCAGTACTTC.

This clonotype appeared many times. The V gene is TRBV7-6, the J gene TRBJ2-1; a weak D match, TRBD2 (6 bases). Trimming took 1 base from V and 7 from J, leaving 14 bases between them. CDR1 SGHVS and CDR2 FNYEAQ come from the germline V gene. The CDR3 consists of 15 residues. CDR3 DNA: TGTGCCAGCAGCTTAGGGGGGGAAAGAGATAATGAGCAGTTCTTC. Translation gives CASSLGGERDNEQFF.

The V and J genes are TRBV7-9 and TRBJ2-3; TRBD2 matches 9 bases. CDR1 SEHNR and CDR2 FQNEAQ come from the germline V gene (reference sequence). This CDR3 comprises 15 residues. With 2 bases clipped from V and 3 bases from J, the junction kept 3 bases outside the gene matches. The DNA for the CDR3 is TGTGCCAGCAGCTTAAAGGCGGGGGGGACAGATACGCAGTATTTT. Protein product: CASSLKAGGTDTQYF.

This clonotype came up a few times. CDR3 amino acids: CSSLRGTEAFF. As DNA, the CDR3 is TGCAGCTCATTGAGGGGGACAGAGGCTTTCTTT. The rearrangement joins TRBV29-1 to TRBJ1-1; 7 positions match TRBD1. This CDR3 is 11 amino acids long. With 8 bases clipped from V and 11 bases from J, the junction kept 11 bases outside the gene matches. Germline V gives CDR1 SQVTM, CDR2 ANQGSEA.

The chain's CDR3 is CASSLWTDPSYEQYF. CDR3 DNA sequence: TGTGCCAGCAGCCTGTGGACGGATCCCTCCTACGAGCAGTACTTC. V gene TRBV13 combines with J gene TRBJ2-7, with D unclear. Germline V gene sequence: CDR1 PRHDT, CDR2 FYEKMQ (reference sequence). V lost 5 bases and J 0 bases, leaving 14 bases between the germline ends. CDR3 length equals 15 residues.

The chain combines TRBV29-1 with TRBJ2-4, with TRBD1 identical over 8 bases. The V and J ends lost 6 bases and 9 bases, in that order; junction bases with no gene match: 7. Germline V gives CDR1 SQVTM, CDR2 ANQGSEA. This CDR3 region has 12 residues. The DNA for the CDR3 is TGCAGCGTCTTGACAGGGGATGGCATTCAGTACTTC. Amino acid sequence: CSVLTGDGIQYF. Full variable domain (outside the CDR3, taken from reference TRBV29-1 and TRBJ2-4): SAVISQKPSRDICQRGTSLTIQCQVDSQVTMMFWYRQQPGQSLTLIATANQGSEATYESGFVIDKFPISRPNLTFSTLTVSNMSPEDSSIYLCSVLTGDGIQYFGAGTRLSVL.

Only a few counts were recorded for this clonotype. The J gene is TRBJ2-3, the V gene TRBV29-1, with 7 bases that match TRBD1. With V trimmed by 4 bases and J by 0 bases, 10 bases remained unmatched. Germline lookup yields CDR1 SQVTM and CDR2 ANQGSEA. This CDR3 has 16 amino acids. This chain's CDR3 is CSVAYVRDSSTDTQYF. CDR3 sequence (DNA): TGCAGCGTTGCCTATGTAAGGGACAGTAGCACAGATACGCAGTATTTT.

The table lists this clonotype with a few counts. The DNA for the CDR3 is TGCAGTGCTAGGTTAGTGGGAACCTACAATGAGCAGTTCTTC. The encoded protein is CSARLVGTYNEQFF. The chain joins TRBV20-1 to TRBJ2-1; D not resolved. Germline V gene lookup returns CDR1 DFQATT and CDR2 SNEGSKA (reference sequence). The CDR3 spans 14 residues. V lost 3 bases and J lost 2, with 11 bases in between.

In this sample, this clonotype turned up many times. The chain joins TRBV27 to TRBJ2-7, with D maybe TRBD1 (6 bases). V was trimmed by 5 bases and J by 2 bases, leaving 19 bases between them. The CDR3 loop spans 16 amino acids. Germline-derived CDR1 and CDR2 are MNHEY and SMNVEV (reference sequence). The CDR3 region has the DNA TGTGCCAGCAGTCAAACCGAGACACAGGGTACCTACGAGCAGTACTTC. Translating it yields CASSQTETQGTYEQYF.

The genes are TRBV12-3 or TRBV12-4 and TRBJ1-3; tentatively, D is TRBD1 (5 bases). Between the trimmed V and J ends, which lost 0 bases and 0 bases, there was a span of 9 bases. The CDR3 contains 16 residues. The CDR3 DNA reads as TGTGCCAGCAGTTTAGCATCGGGGCCCTCTGGAAACACCATATATTTT. Translating it yields CASSLASGPSGNTIYF.

The V gene is TRBV25-1, the J gene TRBJ2-1; TRBD2 matches 15 bases. The CDR3 has 15 amino acids. J was trimmed by 10 bases and V by 6 bases; bases with no gene match: 7. The V gene's germline CDR1 is MGHDK and CDR2 SYGVNS. The CDR3 sequence is CASRETGLAGGEQFF. The CDR3 DNA reads as TGTGCCAGCAGAGAAACGGGACTAGCGGGAGGAGAGCAGTTCTTC.

This clonotype was detected ten times or more. The V and J genes are TRBV21-1 and TRBJ2-3; the table's D call, TRBD1, was not checked against the DNA. TRBV21-1 is a pseudogene. This CDR3 has 19 residues. This chain's CDR3 is CASSKRIIQGSASTDTQYF. The CDR3 nucleotides are TGTGCCAGCAGCAAAAGGATAATTCAGGGAAGTGCTAGCACAGATACGCAGTATTTT.

This clonotype was recorded a few times. Germline is not matched at one junction end, which may reflect a read error. The chain has TRBV20-1 and TRBJ2-5; no clear D gene. This CDR3 has 12 amino acids. The germline V gene encodes CDR1 DFQATT and CDR2 SNEGSKA (reference sequence). The CDR3 region is CSARLTNQASHF. The CDR3, as DNA: TGCAGTGCTAGGCTGACGAACCAAGCGTCCCACTTC.

This clonotype was counted only a few times. The chain carries TRBV6-1 and TRBJ2-5; the match to TRBD1 covers 7 bases. J gave up 1 base and V 5 bases, and 7 bases lay outside the gene matches. Germline values: CDR1 MNHNS, CDR2 SASEGT. The CDR3 runs to 15 residues. The CDR3 spells CASSPPTGTQETQYF. CDR3 sequence (DNA): TGTGCCAGCAGTCCCCCGACAGGGACCCAAGAGACCCAGTACTTC.

This chain joins TRBV7-2 and TRBJ2-5; the D call may be TRBD1 or TRBD2 (6 bases each). Between the trimmed V and J ends, which lost 1 base and 6 bases, there was a span of 15 bases. The CDR3 is 15 residues long. Germline assignment: CDR1 SGHTA and CDR2 FQGNSA. DNA for the CDR3: TGTGCCAGCAGCTTAGGGGTGTCGGGGGCGCAGACCCAGTACTTC. This sequence encodes CASSLGVSGAQTQYF.

This clonotype was seen at least ten times. This rearrangement joins TRBV20-1 to TRBJ2-5; 12 bases align to TRBD2. CDR1 is DFQATT, CDR2 SNEGSKA, per germline (reference sequence). This CDR3 is built from 16 residues. V lost 0 bases to trimming and J lost 5 bases; unmatched junction nucleotides: 7. The CDR3 DNA follows: TGCAGTGCTAGAGACACTGGACTAGCGGGATGGGAGACCCAGTACTTC. Amino acid sequence: CSARDTGLAGWETQYF.

This clonotype was found many times. V usage is TRBV4-2 and J usage is TRBJ2-7, with D unclear. Trimming removed 1 base from V and 0 bases from J, with 10 bases in between. Germline V CDR1 and CDR2: LGHNA, YNFKEQ. The CDR3 sequence is 15 residues long. The CDR3 DNA reads TGTGCCAGCAGCCAAGGGAGCTCAAGCTCCTACGAGCAGTACTTC. Translated: CASSQGSSSSYEQYF.

The genes are TRBV5-1 and TRBJ2-5; unclear D gene. The V and J ends lost 6 bases and 5 bases respectively, with 17 bases between them. CDR3 length: 14 residues. CDR1 is SGHRS and CDR2 is YFSETQ in the germline V gene. CDR3 sequence reads: CASTLSSAGETQYF. For the CDR3, the DNA is TGCGCCAGCACCCTTAGCTCCGCAGGCGAGACCCAGTACTTC. The full variable domain, completed using reference TRBV5-1 and TRBJ2-5, is KAGVTQTPRYLIKTRGQQVTLSCSPISGHRSVSWYQQTPGQGLQFLFEYFSETQRNKGNFPGRFSGRQFSNSRSEMNVSTLELGDSALYLCASTLSSAGETQYFGPGTRLLVL.

The chain is built from TRBV7-3 and TRBJ2-3; possibly TRBD1 for D (6 bases). The CDR3 spans 15 residues. From germline, CDR1 is SGHTA and CDR2 FQGTGA. V was cut by 8 bases and J by 2 bases, with 17 bases left in between. CDR3 residues: CASGMDLGHTDTQYF. CDR3 nucleotides: TGTGCCAGCGGGATGGACCTGGGACACACAGATACGCAGTATTTT.